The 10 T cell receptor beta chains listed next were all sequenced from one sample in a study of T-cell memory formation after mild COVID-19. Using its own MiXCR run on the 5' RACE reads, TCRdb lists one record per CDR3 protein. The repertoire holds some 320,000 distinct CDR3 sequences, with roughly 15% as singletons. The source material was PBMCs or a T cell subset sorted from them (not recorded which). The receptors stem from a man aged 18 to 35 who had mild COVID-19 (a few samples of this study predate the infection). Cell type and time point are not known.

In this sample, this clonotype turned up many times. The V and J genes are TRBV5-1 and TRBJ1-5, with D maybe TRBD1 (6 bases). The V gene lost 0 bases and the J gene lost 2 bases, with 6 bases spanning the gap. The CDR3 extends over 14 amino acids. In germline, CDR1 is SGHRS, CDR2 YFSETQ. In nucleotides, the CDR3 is TGCGCCAGCAGCTTGGGGACAGGCAATCAGCCCCAGCATTTT. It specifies CASSLGTGNQPQHF.

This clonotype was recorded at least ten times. The CDR3 nucleotides read TGTGCCAGTGGGGGCGCAGATACGCAGTATTTT. Its translation is CASGGADTQYF. The chain combines TRBV7-9 with TRBJ2-3; D is possibly TRBD1 (6 bases). V shed 9 bases and J shed 4 bases, with 8 bases lying between them. Germline CDR1 and CDR2: SEHNR and FQNEAQ (reference sequence). There are 11 residues in the CDR3.

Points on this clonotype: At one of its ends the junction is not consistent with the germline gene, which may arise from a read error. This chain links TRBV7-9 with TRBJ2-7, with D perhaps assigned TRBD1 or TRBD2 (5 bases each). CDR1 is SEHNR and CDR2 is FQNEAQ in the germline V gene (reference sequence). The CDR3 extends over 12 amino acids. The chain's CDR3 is CASSWDRYAQYF. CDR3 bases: TGTGCCAGCAGCTGGGACCGGTACGCGCAGTACTTC.

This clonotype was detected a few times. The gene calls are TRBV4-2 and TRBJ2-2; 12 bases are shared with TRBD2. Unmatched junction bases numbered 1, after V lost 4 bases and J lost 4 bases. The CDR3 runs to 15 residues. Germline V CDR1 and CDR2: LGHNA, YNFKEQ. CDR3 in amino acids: CASSPSGGATGELFF. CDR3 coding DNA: TGTGCCAGCAGCCCTAGCGGGGGGGCCACCGGGGAGCTGTTTTTT.

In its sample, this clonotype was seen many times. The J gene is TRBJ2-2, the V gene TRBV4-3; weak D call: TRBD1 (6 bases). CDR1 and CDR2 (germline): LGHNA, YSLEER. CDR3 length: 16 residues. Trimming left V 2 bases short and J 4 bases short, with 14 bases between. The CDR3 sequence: CASSQSFWGPTGELFF. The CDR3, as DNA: TGCGCCAGCAGCCAAAGTTTCTGGGGGCCCACCGGGGAGCTGTTTTTT.

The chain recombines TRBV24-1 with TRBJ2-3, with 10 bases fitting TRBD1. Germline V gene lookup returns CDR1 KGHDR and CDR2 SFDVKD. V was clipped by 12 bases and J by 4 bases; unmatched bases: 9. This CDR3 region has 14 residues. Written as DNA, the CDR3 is TGTGCCGTGGACTCGGGACAGGGGTCAGATACGCAGTATTTT. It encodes CAVDSGQGSDTQYF.

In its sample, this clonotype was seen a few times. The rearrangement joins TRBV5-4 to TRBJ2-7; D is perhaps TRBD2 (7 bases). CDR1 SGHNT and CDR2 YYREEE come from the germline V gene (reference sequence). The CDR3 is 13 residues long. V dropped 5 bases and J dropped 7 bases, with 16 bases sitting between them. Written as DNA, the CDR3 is TGTGCCAGCAGTCTGCGAGGGGGGGGTGAGCAGTACGTC. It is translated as CASSLRGGGEQYV.

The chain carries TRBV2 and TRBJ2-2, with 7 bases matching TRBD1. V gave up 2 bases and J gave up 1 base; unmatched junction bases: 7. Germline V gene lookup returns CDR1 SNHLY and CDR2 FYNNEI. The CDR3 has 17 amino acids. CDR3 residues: CASSEPRDRLNTGELFF. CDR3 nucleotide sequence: TGTGCCAGCAGTGAACCCCGGGACAGACTGAACACCGGGGAGCTGTTTTTT. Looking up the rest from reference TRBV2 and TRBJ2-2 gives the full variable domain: EPEVTQTPSHQVTQMGQEVILRCVPISNHLYFYWYRQILGQKVEFLVSFYNNEISEKSEIFDDQFSVERPDGSNFTLKIRSTKLEDSAMYFCASSEPRDRLNTGELFFGEGSRLTVL.

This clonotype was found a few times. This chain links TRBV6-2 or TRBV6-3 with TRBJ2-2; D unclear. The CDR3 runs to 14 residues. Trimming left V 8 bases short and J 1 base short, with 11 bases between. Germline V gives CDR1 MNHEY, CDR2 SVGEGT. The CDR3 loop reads CASHLWGNTGELFF. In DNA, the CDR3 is TGTGCCAGCCACCTCTGGGGGAACACCGGGGAGCTGTTTTTT.

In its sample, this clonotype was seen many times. CDR3 region: CASSPGTVPLYEQYV. The CDR3 bases are TGTGCCAGCAGTCCAGGGACAGTTCCACTCTACGAGCAGTACGTC. The J gene is TRBJ2-7, the V gene TRBV27; the match to TRBD1 covers 7 bases. CDR1 and CDR2 (germline): MNHEY, SMNVEV (reference sequence). The CDR3 loop spans 15 amino acids. V lost 5 bases to trimming and J lost 3 bases; unmatched junction nucleotides: 10.